A selection of T cell receptor beta chains follows, all from one sample in a study of response to subunit inactivated influenza vaccine. Each CDR3 protein is one row after TCRdb ran MiXCR on the RT-PCR reads. The sample has about 530,000 distinct CDR3 sequences, roughly 13% seen once. The sample consisted of PBMCs from blood, taken roughly 48 days after vaccination. Receptors originate from a man in his fifties or sixties who received an inactivated influenza vaccine. Each CDR3 is given with its conserved first and last residue. The D gene is left open where the match is weak. A clone size is listed for some rows: how often the clone was seen (once, few, many), or a class if it is expanded.

CDR3nt,CDR3aa,abundance,d_gene,j_gene,v_gene
TGTGCCAGCAGTTACCGGACTAGCGGGAGGTTACACCGGGAGCTGTTTTTT,CASSYRTSGRLHRELFF,few,TRBD2,TRBJ2-2,TRBV6-2/TRBV6-3
TGTGCCAGCAGCCAAGCTAGGGGCAATCAGCCCCAGCATTTT,CASSQARGNQPQHF,.,.,TRBJ1-5,TRBV4-2
TGCAGCGTTGATCTTCGTACTAGATCGGCTGCGCACAATGAGCAGTTCTTC,CSVDLRTRSAAHNEQFF,few,.,TRBJ2-1,TRBV29-1
TGTGCCAGCAGCCAAGAACTCCGGGAGTTAGACGAGCAGTACTTC,CASSQELRELDEQYF,.,.,TRBJ2-7,TRBV3-1
TGTGCCAGCAGCTTGGGTTCGGGGGCGAACACTGAAGCTTTCTTT,CASSLGSGANTEAFF,few,.,TRBJ1-1,TRBV7-2
TGTGCCAGCAGCTTAAACAGGGGGCTCTATGGCTACACCTTC,CASSLNRGLYGYTF,many,TRBD1,TRBJ1-2,TRBV5-5
TGTGCCAGCAGCCCCCTTATGAATGGGGATTCACCCCTCCACTTT,CASSPLMNGDSPLHF,.,.,TRBJ1-6,TRBV7-9
TGTGCCAGCAGTTTATCGGGGGCGGGGGTTCGGTACTTC,CASSLSGAGVRYF,.,.,TRBJ2-4,TRBV27
TGCAGTGCCCAGCCGGGACCAAATGAAAAACTGTTTTTT,CSAQPGPNEKLFF,few,.,TRBJ1-4,TRBV20-1
TGTGCCAGCAGGTTTGACAGGGCCACTGAAGCTTTCTTT,CASRFDRATEAFF,few,TRBD1,TRBJ1-1,TRBV12-3/TRBV12-4
TGCGCCAGCAGAACAGGGGTAGGGAACACCGGGGAGCTGTTTTTT,CASRTGVGNTGELFF,.,TRBD1,TRBJ2-2,TRBV5-1
TGTGCCAGCAGTTACGACAGGGTCGGGAACACTGAAGCTTTCTTT,CASSYDRVGNTEAFF,few,TRBD1,TRBJ1-1,TRBV6-2/TRBV6-3
TGTGCCAGCAGCCCCGGGACAGGGAACTACAATGAGCAGTTCTTC,CASSPGTGNYNEQFF,many,TRBD1,TRBJ2-1,TRBV28
TGTGCCAGCAGTGATGAGAGGAGTGCCGAGACCCAGTACTTC,CASSDERSAETQYF,few,.,TRBJ2-5,TRBV25-1
TGTGCCAGCTCTCCGACTGTCTCGGGCAATCAGCCCCAGCATTTT,CASSPTVSGNQPQHF,.,.,TRBJ1-5,TRBV18
TGTGCCATCAGTTTACGCCCTAGCCGGCAGGGGATCGCCTACGAGCAGTACTTC,CAISLRPSRQGIAYEQYF,.,.,TRBJ2-7,TRBV10-3
TGCAGTGCCCCGGGGGGCACAGATACGCAGTATTTT,CSAPGGTDTQYF,.,.,TRBJ2-3,TRBV20-1
TGTGCCATCAGTGAGTCACCGGGGGTAGAGACCCAGTACTTC,CAISESPGVETQYF,many,.,TRBJ2-5,TRBV10-3
TGTGCCAGCAGTTTAGCGCTTAGCCAATCCCGTTTCTTC,CASSLALSQSRFF,many,.,TRBJ2-7,TRBV12-3/TRBV12-4
TGCGCCAGCAGCCAAGATCTGGGACAGGGGGCCGCTACCTTC,CASSQDLGQGAATF,few,TRBD1,TRBJ1-2,TRBV4-1
TGTGCCAGCAGCTTAGGTCTAGGAGTGAATAATTCACCCCTCCACTTT,CASSLGLGVNNSPLHF,few,.,TRBJ1-6,TRBV11-2
TGTGCCAGCAGCTCTACTCCTGGCGGAGGAGAGACCCAGTACTTC,CASSSTPGGGETQYF,.,.,TRBJ2-5,TRBV6-5
TGTGCCAGCAGTTTAGATTTTGGTCCTGTGCGTGAAAAACTGTTTTTT,CASSLDFGPVREKLFF,few,.,TRBJ1-4,TRBV28
TGTGCCAGCAGTAAAGGGACAGGGGGTTTTGTCACTGAAGCTTTCTTT,CASSKGTGGFVTEAFF,many,TRBD1,TRBJ1-1,TRBV12-3/TRBV12-4
TGTGCCAGCAGCCAACTCAGGATGGTAGATGGCACAGATACGCAGTATTTT,CASSQLRMVDGTDTQYF,few,.,TRBJ2-3,TRBV7-8
TGCGCCAGCAGCTTGTTCGACAGGGGAAGCGAGCAGTACTTC,CASSLFDRGSEQYF,few,TRBD1,TRBJ2-7,TRBV5-1
TGTGCCAGCACCCCTAGCGGGGCTACCGCCTACGAGCAGTACTTC,CASTPSGATAYEQYF,.,TRBD2,TRBJ2-7,TRBV2
TGCGCCAGCAGGGGACAGGGGATCGGCACTGAAGCTTTCTTT,CASRGQGIGTEAFF,few,TRBD1,TRBJ1-1,TRBV5-1
TGTGCCAGCACCGACAGGTATCAGCCCCAGCATTTT,CASTDRYQPQHF,many,.,TRBJ1-5,TRBV12-3/TRBV12-4
TGCGCCAGCAGCGCGAGAGGGGGAGAAGGGCCCCAGCATTTT,CASSARGGEGPQHF,.,.,TRBJ1-5,TRBV5-1
TGTGCCTTACGACGACAGGGAAATTCACCCCTCCACTTT,CALRRQGNSPLHF,.,TRBD1,TRBJ1-6,TRBV30
TGTGCCAGCTCACCAGGACAGGGAAAGGCAACTGAAGCTTTCTTT,CASSPGQGKATEAFF,.,TRBD1,TRBJ1-1,TRBV18
TGTGCCAGCAGCCCTCATTTTTCCGAGACCCAGTACTTC,CASSPHFSETQYF,.,.,TRBJ2-5,TRBV28
TGTGCCAGCAGCCGGGACAGGGACGATGGCTACACCTTC,CASSRDRDDGYTF,.,TRBD1,TRBJ1-2,TRBV7-9
TGCAGTGCTACACGTCTACGCAATCAGCCCCAGCATTTT,CSATRLRNQPQHF,few,.,TRBJ1-5,TRBV20-1
TGTGCCAGCAGTTACGGGACAGGGGGCGGACAGCCCCAGCATTTT,CASSYGTGGGQPQHF,many,TRBD1,TRBJ1-5,TRBV6-2/TRBV6-3
TGTGCCAGCAGCCAAGACTATCTCAGCTCCTACAATGAGCAGTTCTTC,CASSQDYLSSYNEQFF,many,.,TRBJ2-1,TRBV14
TGTGCCAGCAGTTACCCCGGGACAGGGAATCAGCCCCAGCATTTT,CASSYPGTGNQPQHF,.,TRBD1,TRBJ1-5,TRBV6-2/TRBV6-3
TGTGCCAGCAGTGAAATTGGACTATACTCCTACAATGAGCAGTTCTTC,CASSEIGLYSYNEQFF,few,.,TRBJ2-1,TRBV25-1
TGTGCCAGCAGTTTCGCCGGGACAAGTAATGAAAAACTGTTTTTT,CASSFAGTSNEKLFF,.,.,TRBJ1-4,TRBV12-3/TRBV12-4
TGTGCCACCAGTGAGCCCCTAGCGGGGGGGACATCAGATACGCAGTATTTT,CATSEPLAGGTSDTQYF,.,TRBD2,TRBJ2-3,TRBV24-1
TGCAGCGCCGGGGACAGCCTCAATCAGCCCCAGCATTTT,CSAGDSLNQPQHF,many,TRBD1,TRBJ1-5,TRBV29-1
TGCAGTGCTAGATACGCGGGAACCACCTACAATGAGCAGTTCTTC,CSARYAGTTYNEQFF,.,.,TRBJ2-1,TRBV20-1
TGTGCCAGCAGTTTATACCGACTCCAAGAGACCCAGTACTTC,CASSLYRLQETQYF,few,.,TRBJ2-5,TRBV12-3/TRBV12-4
TGTGCCAGCAGCCAAGACCATGGTCACCGCCGCTACGAGCAGTACTTC,CASSQDHGHRRYEQYF,few,.,TRBJ2-7,TRBV14
TGTGCCAGCAGCTTAGATCGTTCAGGGCCGAACTACAATGAGCAGTTCTTC,CASSLDRSGPNYNEQFF,.,.,TRBJ2-1,TRBV11-2
TGTGCCAGCTCACCACCGATGTCAGGGGTAGGAAATGAGCAGTTCTTC,CASSPPMSGVGNEQFF,.,.,TRBJ2-1,TRBV18
TGTGCCAGCAGTTACTCGATCGCCCAGTTGAACACTGAAGCTTTCTTT,CASSYSIAQLNTEAFF,many,.,TRBJ1-1,TRBV6-5
TGCGCCAGCAGTCGGATCTCTGACAGCTATGGCTACACCTTC,CASSRISDSYGYTF,few,.,TRBJ1-2,TRBV5-1
TGTGCCAGCAGCCTGGACAGGGGCCGGCGGAATGAGCAGTTCTTC,CASSLDRGRRNEQFF,few,TRBD1,TRBJ2-1,TRBV28
TGCAGCGTGCCTCCGGGAACCACAGATACGCAGTATTTT,CSVPPGTTDTQYF,many,.,TRBJ2-3,TRBV29-1
TGCGCCAGCAGCTTGAGTCCAGGGGTCCTTGAGACCCAGTACTTC,CASSLSPGVLETQYF,.,.,TRBJ2-5,TRBV5-1
TGTGCCAGCAGCCTGTGGGACGGTATTACAGGGGGCTACACCTTC,CASSLWDGITGGYTF,few,.,TRBJ1-2,TRBV7-2
TGCAGTGCTAGAACTCCGACAGGGGGTACGGAGCAGTACTTC,CSARTPTGGTEQYF,few,TRBD1,TRBJ2-7,TRBV20-1
TGTGCCAGCAGTGATAGCGGGGGGGCATCCGAGCAGTACTTC,CASSDSGGASEQYF,.,TRBD2,TRBJ2-7,TRBV12-3/TRBV12-4
TGCAGTGCTAGAGTTCCCTCGACAGGCTTCAATGAGCAGTTCTTC,CSARVPSTGFNEQFF,many,.,TRBJ2-1,TRBV20-1